The 32 T cell receptor beta chains listed next were all sequenced from one sample in a study of blood T cell repertoires in COVID-19. The assay was immunoSEQ multiplex PCR, and TCRdb's table has in-frame clones only and misses some. The data show some 260,000 clones, 87% seen once. Sequencing was done on a sample of peripheral blood. All receptors derive from a young man with active or convalescent COVID-19.

The chain carries TRBV4-2 and TRBJ2-1, with 8 nucleotides matching TRBD2. With V trimmed by 4 bases and J by 9 bases, 8 bases remained unmatched. This CDR3 contains 14 residues. The germline V gene encodes CDR1 LGHNA and CDR2 YNFKEQ. CDR3 nucleotide sequence: TGTGCCAGCAGCCTTCAGGGCGGGGGGAGTGAGCAGTTCTTC. This codes for CASSLQGGGSEQFF.

In this sample, this clone turned up a few times. The chain carries TRBV30 and TRBJ1-2, with D possibly being TRBD1 (5 bases). The germline V and J ends were trimmed by 0 bases and 3 bases, with 8 bases remaining between them. CDR1 GTSNPN and CDR2 SVGIG come from the germline V gene (reference sequence). CDR3 length: 13 residues. CDR3 coding DNA: TGTGCCTGGAGTGTACAGGATTACTATGGCTACACCTTC. Protein product: CAWSVQDYYGYTF.

This rearrangement joins TRBV30 to TRBJ1-2, with TRBD1 matching over 8 bases. Germline V gives CDR1 GTSNPN, CDR2 SVGIG (reference sequence). With 0 bases clipped from V and 7 bases from J, the junction kept 7 bases outside the gene matches. The CDR3 totals 14 residues. The CDR3 DNA is TGTGCCTGGAGTGTTGGTGGTGACAGGGGTGGCTACACCTTC. It specifies CAWSVGGDRGGYTF. Full variable domain (rest looked up from reference TRBV30 and TRBJ1-2): SQTIHQWPATLVQPVGSPLSLECTVEGTSNPNLYWYRQAAGRGLQLLFYSVGIGQISSEVPQNLSASRPQDRQFILSSKKLLLSDSGFYLCAWSVGGDRGGYTFGSGTRLTVV.

V is TRBV15 and J is TRBJ2-3, with D perhaps TRBD2 (6 bases). Germline V gene sequence: CDR1 LNHNV, CDR2 YYDKDF (reference sequence). There are 17 residues in the CDR3. The ends were cut back, 3 bases at V and 0 bases at J, with 16 bases in the middle. CDR3 DNA sequence: TGTGCCACCAGCAGCAGTCTTTCCGGGACTAGCACAGATACGCAGTATTTT. Protein: CATSSSLSGTSTDTQYF. Filled out from reference TRBV15 and TRBJ2-3, the complete variable domain reads DAMVIQNPRYQVTQFGKPVTLSCSQTLNHNVMYWYQQKSSQAPKLLFHYYDKDFNNEADTPDNFQSRRPNTSFCFLDIRSPGLGDTAMYLCATSSSLSGTSTDTQYFGPGTRLTVL.

The chain is built from TRBV6-2 or TRBV6-3 and TRBJ2-1, with 9 positions matching TRBD2. Per germline, CDR1 MNHEY and CDR2 SVGEGT. The ends lost 3 bases at V and 9 bases at J; junction bases unmatched: 9. The CDR3 has 15 amino acids. CDR3 amino acids: CASSYTGGGAGEQFF. CDR3 nucleotides: TGTGCCAGCAGTTATACTGGCGGGGGGGCCGGTGAGCAGTTCTTC.

This clone was seen a single time. This chain connects TRBV28 to TRBJ1-4; unclear D gene. The CDR3 runs 15 residues. Looked up from germline, CDR1 is MDHEN and CDR2 is SYDVKM. The V end lost 3 bases, the J end lost 6 bases, and 14 bases lay between the germline ends. The CDR3 DNA reads TGTGCCAGCAGTTTCATTAACCAAGCGGATGAAAAACTGTTTTTT. It specifies CASSFINQADEKLFF.

The J gene is TRBJ1-6, the V gene TRBV7-8, with TRBD1 as a possible D gene (6 bases). V was pared by 5 bases and J by 7 bases, with 18 bases between. From germline, CDR1 is SGHVS and CDR2 FQNEAQ. The CDR3 has 16 amino acids. CDR3 protein: CASSLYEGGSNSPLHF. CDR3 in DNA: TGTGCCAGCAGCCTTTACGAGGGGGGGAGCAATTCACCCCTCCACTTT.

The V gene is TRBV20-1, the J gene TRBJ2-5; 7 bases agree with TRBD2. The V gene's germline CDR1 is DFQATT and CDR2 SNEGSKA (reference sequence). With V trimmed by 6 bases and J by 5 bases, 0 bases remained unmatched. The CDR3 is 10 residues long. CDR3 residues: CSAGGETQYF. In nucleotides, the CDR3 is TGCAGTGCCGGGGGGGAGACCCAGTACTTC.

This chain links TRBV5-8 with TRBJ1-2; D not certain. V shed 7 bases and J shed 7 bases, with 8 bases lying between them. Germline CDR1 reads SGHTS; CDR2 reads YDEGEE. The CDR3 has 10 residues. The chain's CDR3 is CASRGSGYTF. In nucleotides, the CDR3 is TGTGCCAGCCGCGGGAGTGGCTACACCTTC.

This clone was seen a handful of times. The CDR3: CATSRQLDNEQFF. The CDR3 DNA follows: TGTGCCACCAGCAGACAACTAGACAATGAGCAGTTCTTC. V gene TRBV15 combines with J gene TRBJ2-1; perhaps TRBD2 as D (5 bases). Germline lookup yields CDR1 LNHNV and CDR2 YYDKDF (reference sequence). Trimming left V 2 bases short and J 5 bases short, with 7 bases between. The CDR3 runs to 13 residues.

This rearrangement joins TRBV7-8 to TRBJ1-5; TRBD1 matches 10 bases. Germline V gives CDR1 SGHVS, CDR2 FQNEAQ. This CDR3 is built from 18 residues. J gave up 0 bases and V 4 bases, and 9 bases lay outside the gene matches. CDR3 in DNA: TGTGCCAGCAGCTCCCGGGACAGGGGCCCCTTTAGCAATCAGCCCCAGCATTTT. It codes for CASSSRDRGPFSNQPQHF.

The rearrangement uses TRBV27 and TRBJ2-5; a weak D match, TRBD2 (5 bases). This CDR3 region has 14 residues. From germline, CDR1 is MNHEY and CDR2 SMNVEV (reference sequence). Trimming removed 5 bases from V and 2 bases from J, with 12 bases in between. CDR3 DNA: TGTGCCAGCAGTCCTCAACGAGGGCAAGAGACCCAGTACTTC. Encoded protein: CASSPQRGQETQYF.

The J gene is TRBJ2-7, the V gene TRBV7-2; 8 nucleotides agree with TRBD1. The CDR3 extends over 13 amino acids. V lost 8 bases, J lost 2 bases, and 5 bases stayed unmatched. Germline V gene lookup returns CDR1 SGHTA and CDR2 FQGNSA. The CDR3 here is CASGTGRTYEQYF. CDR3 coding DNA: TGTGCCAGCGGGACAGGTCGCACCTACGAGCAGTACTTC. Together with reference TRBV7-2 and TRBJ2-7, the CDR3 gives the full variable domain: GAGVSQSPSNKVTEKGKDVELRCDPISGHTALYWYRQSLGQGLEFLIYFQGNSAPDKSGLPSDRFSAERTGGSVSTLTIQRTQQEDSAVYLCASGTGRTYEQYFGPGTRLTVT.

The V call is TRBV9, the J call TRBJ2-7, with 11 bases that match TRBD2. This CDR3 has 16 amino acids. Germline V gene data show CDR1 as SGDLS and CDR2 as YYNGEE. V lost 4 bases and J lost 6; bases outside the gene matches: 12. CDR3 coding DNA: TGTGCCAGCAGCCGAGGAGCGACTAGCGGGGTTAGCGAGCAGTACTTC. It specifies CASSRGATSGVSEQYF.

This chain links TRBV28 with TRBJ2-4, with a possible D match to TRBD1 (6 bases). Trimming shortened V by 3 bases and J by 2 bases, and 8 bases separated the two germline ends. The CDR3 spans 14 residues. Germline loops: CDR1 MDHEN, CDR2 SYDVKM. The CDR3 DNA is TGTGCCAGCAGTTTCCAGGGGACCAAAAACATTCAGTACTTC. It codes for CASSFQGTKNIQYF. Drawing the rest from reference TRBV28 and TRBJ2-4, the complete variable domain is DVKVTQSSRYLVKRTGEKVFLECVQDMDHENMFWYRQDPGLGLRLIYFSYDVKMKEKGDIPEGYSVSREKKERFSLILESASTNQTSMYLCASSFQGTKNIQYFGAGTRLSVL.

This sequence joins TRBV29-1 and TRBJ2-1; tentative D call: TRBD1 (6 bases). The CDR3 extends over 13 amino acids. V lost 6 bases and J lost 9, with 18 bases in between. Germline values: CDR1 SQVTM, CDR2 ANQGSEA. CDR3 protein: CSVIGGRLVEQFF. The CDR3 nucleotides read TGCAGCGTAATAGGGGGTAGGTTGGTTGAGCAGTTCTTC.

This chain uses TRBV21-1 with TRBJ1-1; the D call in the table, TRBD1, was not verified against the DNA. TRBV21-1 is noted as a pseudogene. The CDR3 loop spans 17 amino acids. The CDR3 here is CASSKRTGGFVYTEAFF. CDR3 nucleotide sequence: TGTGCCAGCAGCAAAAGGACAGGGGGTTTTGTGTACACTGAAGCTTTCTTT.

V usage is TRBV20-1 and J usage is TRBJ1-4; D is undetermined. Germline-derived CDR1 and CDR2 are DFQATT and SNEGSKA (reference sequence). V was shortened by 3 bases and J by 0 bases, with 11 bases between the two germline ends. There are 15 residues in the CDR3. CDR3 residues: CSASEFRATNEKLFF. The CDR3 DNA is TGCAGTGCTAGTGAATTTCGGGCAACTAATGAAAAACTGTTTTTT.

The chain recombines TRBV7-9 with TRBJ1-3, with 11 bases aligning to TRBD1. V lost 3 bases, J lost 2 bases, and 12 bases stayed unmatched. Looked up from germline, CDR1 is SEHNR and CDR2 is FQNEAQ (reference sequence). The CDR3 is made up of 19 amino acids. CDR3 protein: CASSFGTGGGTFAGNTIYF. The CDR3 DNA follows: TGTGCCAGCAGCTTCGGGACAGGGGGTGGAACCTTTGCTGGAAACACCATATATTTT.

This clone has only one observation. The J gene is TRBJ2-1, the V gene TRBV9; 13 nucleotides match TRBD2. Trimming removed 4 bases from V and 0 bases from J; junction bases left unmatched: 4. Germline assignment: CDR1 SGDLS and CDR2 YYNGEE. This CDR3 has 17 residues. In DNA form, the CDR3 reads TGTGCCAGCAGCCCGGGACTAGCGGGACCCTCCTACAATGAGCAGTTCTTC. It is translated as CASSPGLAGPSYNEQFF.

The J gene is TRBJ2-1, the V gene TRBV7-9, with 9 bases that match TRBD2. Trimming cost V 5 bases and J 5 bases; bases outside gene matches: 13. This CDR3 has 17 residues. Germline values: CDR1 SEHNR, CDR2 FQNEAQ (reference sequence). The CDR3 region has the DNA TGTGCCAGCAGCGGGCTCTTGGCGGGAGGGCCCCACAATGAGCAGTTCTTC. The encoded protein is CASSGLLAGGPHNEQFF.

The chain is built from TRBV28 and TRBJ1-1; 9 bases line up with TRBD1. The V segment lost 6 bases and the J segment 10 bases; nucleotides outside the gene matches: 18. The germline gives CDR1 MDHEN, CDR2 SYDVKM. The CDR3 runs to 16 residues. The CDR3 DNA reads as TGTGCCAGCAGCCAAGGCACCGGGACAGGGTTGGCGGTAGCTTTCTTT. Translation: CASSQGTGTGLAVAFF.

The chain couples TRBV7-9 to TRBJ1-4; 7 bases agree with TRBD1. Germline V CDR1 and CDR2: SEHNR, FQNEAQ (reference sequence). The CDR3 is 18 residues long. V trimming: 1 base; J trimming: 0 bases; junction bases outside the gene matches: 8. DNA of the CDR3: TGTGCCAGCAGCTTAGACCGGGACAGCTCAGCAACTAATGAAAAACTGTTTTTT. Its translation: CASSLDRDSSATNEKLFF.

The J gene is TRBJ2-5, the V gene TRBV5-1; D unclear. Germline CDR1 SGHRS, CDR2 YFSETQ. The CDR3 is 11 residues long. V was pared by 7 bases and J by 1 base, with 5 bases between. This CDR3 is CASQAQETQYF. CDR3 DNA: TGCGCCAGCCAGGCCCAAGAGACCCAGTACTTC.

This clone showed up just a few times. The chain employs TRBV19 and TRBJ2-7, with D perhaps TRBD1 (6 bases). Germline lookup yields CDR1 LNHDA and CDR2 SQIVND (reference sequence). Trimming shortened V by 5 bases and J by 5 bases, and 19 bases separated the two germline ends. The length of the CDR3 is 15 residues. In DNA, the CDR3 is TGTGCCAGTAGTCTCGAGAACAGGGTTGGCCACGAGCAGTACTTC. This gives the protein CASSLENRVGHEQYF.

This chain links TRBV29-1 with TRBJ2-2, with 7 bases that match TRBD1. The CDR3 is 15 amino acids. The V gene's germline CDR1 is SQVTM and CDR2 ANQGSEA. The J segment lost 6 bases and the V segment lost 5 bases, leaving 12 bases of the junction unmatched. The CDR3 sequence is CSVLGTVLAPGELFF. CDR3 bases: TGCAGCGTTCTCGGGACAGTTCTTGCACCCGGGGAGCTGTTTTTT.

This clone was counted a single time. J is TRBJ1-5 and V is TRBV5-1; 12 nucleotides match TRBD1. CDR1 SGHRS and CDR2 YFSETQ come from the germline V gene. This CDR3 is 16 amino acids long. The V gene end was trimmed by 4 bases and the J gene end by 5 bases; junction bases not matched to a gene: 7. The CDR3 DNA follows: TGCGCCAGCAGCAGTACCGGGACAGGGGGCGATCAGCCCCAGCATTTT. This codes for CASSSTGTGGDQPQHF.

The V gene is TRBV7-6, the J gene TRBJ2-4, with D perhaps TRBD2 (5 bases). This CDR3 region has 13 residues. Germline loops: CDR1 SGHVS, CDR2 FNYEAQ. Trimming removed 3 bases from V and 8 bases from J, with 11 bases in between. CDR3 in amino acids: CASSLRVGDIQYF. The CDR3 DNA sequence: TGTGCCAGCAGCTTGAGGGTTGGGGACATTCAGTACTTC.

The chain links TRBV7-9 to TRBJ1-5, with 7 bases that match TRBD1. Germline V gives CDR1 SEHNR, CDR2 FQNEAQ (reference sequence). The CDR3 spans 15 residues. With 6 bases clipped from V and 1 base from J, the junction kept 6 bases outside the gene matches. CDR3 nucleotide sequence: TGTGCCAGCAGGTCCGACAGGGACAGCAATCAGCCCCAGCATTTT. It codes for CASRSDRDSNQPQHF. Together with reference TRBV7-9 and TRBJ1-5, the CDR3 gives the full variable domain: DTGVSQNPRHKITKRGQNVTFRCDPISEHNRLYWYRQTLGQGPEFLTYFQNEAQLEKSRLLSDRFSAERPKGSFSTLEIQRTEQGDSAMYLCASRSDRDSNQPQHFGDGTRLSIL.

This chain connects TRBV6-2 or TRBV6-3 to TRBJ1-5; possible D gene TRBD1, 5 bases. Looked up from germline, CDR1 is MNHEY and CDR2 is SVGEGT. V was clipped by 5 bases and J by 1 base, with 9 bases between them. This CDR3 is built from 14 residues. CDR3: CASSADTSNQPQHF. The DNA of the CDR3 is TGTGCCAGCAGTGCGGACACCAGCAATCAGCCCCAGCATTTT.

This chain joins TRBV7-8 and TRBJ2-1; 13 bases align to TRBD2. V lost 3 bases and J lost 7; bases outside the gene matches: 9. The CDR3 contains 17 residues. CDR1 and CDR2 (germline): SGHVS, FQNEAQ. The CDR3 reads CASSFRPGTSGINEQFF. CDR3 nucleotides: TGTGCCAGCAGCTTCCGACCCGGGACTAGCGGGATAAATGAGCAGTTCTTC.

The CDR3 reads CASSENGRVSGELFF. CDR3 sequence (DNA): TGTGCCAGCAGTGAAAATGGGAGGGTTAGCGGGGAGCTGTTTTTT. The chain uses TRBV25-1 and TRBJ2-2; 7 bases align to TRBD2. Unmatched junction bases numbered 7, after V lost 2 bases and J lost 7 bases. Germline V gene lookup returns CDR1 MGHDK and CDR2 SYGVNS. The CDR3 has 15 amino acids.